This record looks at one T cell receptor (beta chain) sequence and its context. Its antigen is undetermined. Both TCR beta VDJ combination and CDR3 sequence profiling were carried out. Genomic DNA was the template for this profiling. Each CDR3 protein is one row after TCRdb ran MiXCR on the reads. The table shows a few hundred thousand distinct CDR3 sequences, with 34% occurring only once. This entry belongs to a study of CD8+CD57+ T cells in acquired aplastic anemia. Study context: Sorted CD4+ and CD8+ cells yielded DNA averaging around 3.2 ug. Healthy donor CD4+ cell samples had a mean of about 10 million reads. Study findings and constraints: There were approximately 27 CD8+ CDR3 sequences that occurred in both patients and controls. Levels of CD8+ Simpson's diversity were not significantly distinct in patients versus controls.

Germline CDR1 and CDR2: LNHDA and SQIVND (reference sequence). Losses at the gene ends were 5 bases for V and 8 bases for J; bases not matched to a gene: 7. The CDR3 length is 13 residues. Sequenced sample: sorted CD4+, CD8+, or CD8+CD57+ T cells (not recorded which) from PBMCs. V gene TRBV19 combines with J gene TRBJ1-2; 8 bases agree with TRBD1. This TCR came from a human donor in good health, serving as a control. The CDR3: CASSVQGAMGYTF. In DNA form, the CDR3 reads TGTGCCAGTAGTGTTCAGGGGGCTATGGGCTACACCTTC.